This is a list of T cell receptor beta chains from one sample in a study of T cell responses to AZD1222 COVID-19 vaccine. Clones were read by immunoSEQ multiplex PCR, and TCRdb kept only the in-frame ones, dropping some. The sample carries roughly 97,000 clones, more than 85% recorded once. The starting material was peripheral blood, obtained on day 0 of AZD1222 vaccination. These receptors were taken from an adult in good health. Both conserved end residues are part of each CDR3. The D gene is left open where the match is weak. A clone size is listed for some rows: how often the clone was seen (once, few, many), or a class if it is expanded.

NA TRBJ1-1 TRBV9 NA TGTGCCAGCAGCGTAGGCGCAGGGTTTGTCACTGAAGCTTTCTTT CASSVGAGFVTEAFF
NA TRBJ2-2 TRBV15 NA TGTGCCATCAGTCACCATTACAAGGTTAACACCGGGGAGCTGTTTTTT CAISHHYKVNTGELFF
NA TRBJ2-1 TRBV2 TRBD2 TGTGCCAGCAGTGAAAGACTAGCGGAGAAGCAGTTCTTC CASSERLAEKQFF
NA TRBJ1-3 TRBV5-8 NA TGTGCCAGCAGTTTGATAAACACCATATATTTT CASSLINTIYF
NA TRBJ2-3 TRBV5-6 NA TGTGCCAGCAGCACGTTACTAGCAGGTAGCACAGATACGCAGTATTTT CASSTLLAGSTDTQYF
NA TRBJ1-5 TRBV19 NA TGTGCCACTTCTGTCCCCGATAGCAATCAGCCCCAGCATTTT CATSVPDSNQPQHF
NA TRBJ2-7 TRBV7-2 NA TGTGCCAGCAGCTCGAGCGGGCTTTCCTACGAGCAGTACTTC CASSSSGLSYEQYF
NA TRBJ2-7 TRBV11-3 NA TGTGCCAGCAGCTCACCCCTGACAGGTCCGTACGAGCAGTACTTC CASSSPLTGPYEQYF
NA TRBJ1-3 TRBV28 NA TGTGCCAGCAGTTTGATACAGACCCACTCTGGAAACACCATATATTTT CASSLIQTHSGNTIYF
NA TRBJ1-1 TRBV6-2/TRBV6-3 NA TGTGCCAGCAGTTACTCCGGGACACCTCACACTGAAGCTTTCTTT CASSYSGTPHTEAFF
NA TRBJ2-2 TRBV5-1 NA TGCGCCAGCAGCTTGTCGGGGACCGGGGAGCTGTTTTTT CASSLSGTGELFF
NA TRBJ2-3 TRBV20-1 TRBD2 TGCAGTGCTAGTGGGACTAGCGGAGTCACAGATACGCAGTATTTT CSASGTSGVTDTQYF
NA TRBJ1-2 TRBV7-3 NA TGTGCCAGCAGCCCAGACGCCCCATCATCCAATGGCTACACCTTC CASSPDAPSSNGYTF
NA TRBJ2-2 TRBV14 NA TGTGCCAGCAGCCAGAGAGGGAACACCGGGGAGCTGTTTTTT CASSQRGNTGELFF
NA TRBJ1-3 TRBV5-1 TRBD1 TGCGCCAGCAGCCAGGACAGGGGGCCTGGAAACACCATATATTTT CASSQDRGPGNTIYF
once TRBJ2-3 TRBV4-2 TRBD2 TGTGCCAGCAGCCGGGAGCCGGGAGGGACACTAGCTCTGCAGTACACAGATACGCAGTATTTT CASSREPGGTLALQYTDTQYF
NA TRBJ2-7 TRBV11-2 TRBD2 TGTGCCAGCAGCCGGACTAGCGGATCCTACGAGCAGTACTTC CASSRTSGSYEQYF
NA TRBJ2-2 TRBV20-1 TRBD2 TGCAGTGCTAGTATACTAGCGGGAGTGGCCGGGGAGCTGTTTTTT CSASILAGVAGELFF
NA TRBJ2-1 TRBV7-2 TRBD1 TGTGCCAGCAGAGAAGGACAGGGGGCTTACAATGAGCAGTTCTTC CASREGQGAYNEQFF
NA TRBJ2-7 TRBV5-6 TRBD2 TGTGCCAGCAGCTCCGGGAGGGGCTACGAGCAGTACTTC CASSSGRGYEQYF
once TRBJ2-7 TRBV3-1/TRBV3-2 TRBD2 TGTGCCAGCAGCCAAGGGACTAGCGGGTACTACGAGCAGTACTTC CASSQGTSGYYEQYF
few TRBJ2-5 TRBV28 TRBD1 TGTGCCAGCAGTTTCTCGACAGGGGTCGAGACCCAGTACTTC CASSFSTGVETQYF
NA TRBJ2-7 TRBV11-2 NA TGTGCCAGCAGCCCCTTAAGGGTACACTACGAGCAGTACTTC CASSPLRVHYEQYF
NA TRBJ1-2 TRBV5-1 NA TGCGCCAGCAGCGAAGACAGAAATAACTATGGCTACACCTTC CASSEDRNNYGYTF
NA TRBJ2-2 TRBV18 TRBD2 TGTGCCAGCTCACCTGCGGGAGGGCCGGACACCGGGGAGCTGTTTTTT CASSPAGGPDTGELFF
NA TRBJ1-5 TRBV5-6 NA TGTGCCAGCAGTCTGGGGTGGGGAGGCAATCAGCCCCAGCATTTT CASSLGWGGNQPQHF
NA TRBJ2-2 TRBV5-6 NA TGTGCCAGCAGACGCCAGGGGTACACCGGGGAGCTGTTTTTT CASRRQGYTGELFF
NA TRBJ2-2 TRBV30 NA TGTGCCTGGAGTCCGAGGGGCTTGGCGTGGTCGAACACCGGGGAGCTGTTTTTT CAWSPRGLAWSNTGELFF
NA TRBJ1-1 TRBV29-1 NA TGCAGCGTTGAATACCGGAACACTGAAGCTTTCTTT CSVEYRNTEAFF
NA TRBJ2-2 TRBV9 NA TGTGCCAGCAGCCCCGGGGCAAACACCGGGGAGCTGTTTTTT CASSPGANTGELFF
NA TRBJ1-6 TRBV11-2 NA TGTGCCAGCAGCTTAGATATGGGAGGGGTGGGGAATTCACCCCTCCACTTT CASSLDMGGVGNSPLHF
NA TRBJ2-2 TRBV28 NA TGTGCCAGCAGAGACCGGGACCCTTCTAGGGAGCTGTTTTTT CASRDRDPSRELFF
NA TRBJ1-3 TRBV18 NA TGTGCCAGCTCACCTGGACGAAACACCATATATTTT CASSPGRNTIYF
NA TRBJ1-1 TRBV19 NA TGTGCCAGTAGTAGGGGGGGCAGGAACACTGAAGCTTTCTTT CASSRGGRNTEAFF
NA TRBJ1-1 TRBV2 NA TGTGCCAGCAGTGAAGGGGGGCGGATGAACACTGAAGCTTTCTTT CASSEGGRMNTEAFF
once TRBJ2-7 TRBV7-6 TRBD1 TGTGCCAGCAGCCCCGCCGCTGGACAGGGACCCTACGAGCAGTACTTC CASSPAAGQGPYEQYF
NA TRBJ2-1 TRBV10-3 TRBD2 TGTGCCATCAGTGACGGGGCTAGCGGGAGCAATGAGCAGTTCTTC CAISDGASGSNEQFF
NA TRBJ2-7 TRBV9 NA TGTGCCAGCAGCACGGGACCGAGATACGAGCAGTACTTC CASSTGPRYEQYF
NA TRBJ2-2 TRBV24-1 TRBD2 TGTGCCACCAGTGATTTGACCGGGACTAGTGAATCCGGGGAGCTGTTTTTT CATSDLTGTSESGELFF
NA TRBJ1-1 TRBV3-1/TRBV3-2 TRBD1 TGTGCCAGCAGCCCGACAGGGGCCACTGAAGCTTTCTTT CASSPTGATEAFF
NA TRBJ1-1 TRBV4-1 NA TGCGCCAGCAGCCAACAAACAGGGAGCACTGAAGCTTTCTTT CASSQQTGSTEAFF
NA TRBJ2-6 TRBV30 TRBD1 TGTGCCTTCCGGGACAGGAACTCTGGGGCCAACGTCCTGACTTTC CAFRDRNSGANVLTF
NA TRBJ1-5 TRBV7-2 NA TGTGCCAGCAGCTTAAACAGGGCTCAGCCCCAGCATTTT CASSLNRAQPQHF
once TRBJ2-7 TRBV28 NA TGTGCCAGCAGCCTATCAAAAACAGCGGAGCAGTACTTC CASSLSKTAEQYF
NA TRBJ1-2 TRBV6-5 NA TGTGCCAGCAGTTACGGGTGGGGTGCTGGCTATGGCTACACCTTC CASSYGWGAGYGYTF
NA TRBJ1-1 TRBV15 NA TGTGCCACCAGCAGAGATTTGAAGTGGACTGAAGCTTTCTTT CATSRDLKWTEAFF
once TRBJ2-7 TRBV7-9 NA TGTGCCAGCAGCCTACCAGGGTCAGCGTCGGCCTACGAGCAGTACTTC CASSLPGSASAYEQYF
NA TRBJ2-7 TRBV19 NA TGTGCCAGTAGTTCTGGGGGGGGCCCCTACGAGCAGTACTTC CASSSGGGPYEQYF